Below are 32 T cell receptor beta chains sequenced from a single sample in a study of T-cell memory formation after mild COVID-19. MiXCR, run by TCRdb on the 5' RACE reads, gives a single entry per CDR3 protein. The data contain 35,000 to 50,000 distinct CDR3 sequences, around 6.1% of them seen just once; the ten biggest clones take up roughly 0.79%. Sequencing was performed on PBMCs or a T cell subset sorted from them (not recorded which). These receptors were taken from an adult who had mild COVID-19 (a few samples of this study predate the infection). Cell type and time point are not known.

This clonotype was found many times. J is TRBJ2-1 and V is TRBV7-9; D uncertain. Trimming shortened V by 4 bases and J by 9 bases, and 16 bases separated the two germline ends. The CDR3 has 14 residues. In germline, CDR1 is SEHNR, CDR2 FQNEAQ (reference sequence). CDR3 loop: CASSSAGRLSEQFF. The CDR3 region has the DNA TGTGCCAGCAGCTCCGCTGGAAGACTTAGTGAGCAGTTCTTC.

There are many counts of this clonotype. The J gene is TRBJ2-1, the V gene TRBV20-1, with a tentative D call TRBD2 (6 bases). The CDR3 has 17 amino acids. V was cut by 2 bases and J by 7 bases, with 24 bases left in between. The germline V gene has CDR1 DFQATT and CDR2 SNEGSKA (reference sequence). As DNA, the CDR3 is TGCAGTGCTAGACCCCCGGGGCGTGGTCTAGCGACTAATGAGCAGTTCTTC. Its translation: CSARPPGRGLATNEQFF.

Only a few counts were recorded for this clonotype. The chain has TRBV7-9 and TRBJ2-6, with unresolved D. The V end was cut by 1 base, the J end by 0 bases, with 7 bases between. This CDR3 has 16 amino acids. Germline V gene lookup returns CDR1 SEHNR and CDR2 FQNEAQ (reference sequence). The CDR3 reads CASSLETLSGANVLTF. The DNA for the CDR3 is TGTGCCAGCAGCTTAGAAACCCTCTCTGGGGCCAACGTCCTGACTTTC.

This clonotype was found many times. V usage is TRBV7-2 and J usage is TRBJ2-1; 9 nucleotides agree with TRBD2. Looked up from germline, CDR1 is SGHTA and CDR2 is FQGNSA. The V segment lost 4 bases and the J segment 5 bases; nucleotides outside the gene matches: 9. The CDR3 extends over 16 amino acids. This CDR3 reads CASSSELAGPNNEQFF. CDR3 nucleotides: TGTGCCAGCAGCTCGGAACTAGCGGGTCCAAACAATGAGCAGTTCTTC.

In its sample, this clonotype was seen many times. The chain uses TRBV5-1 and TRBJ2-1, with D perhaps matching TRBD1 or TRBD2 (5 bases each). Trimming shortened V by 1 base and J by 4 bases, and 15 bases separated the two germline ends. This CDR3 has 16 amino acids. Germline V gene data show CDR1 as SGHRS and CDR2 as YFSETQ. The CDR3 reads CASSLSPGRSYNEQFF. CDR3 in DNA: TGCGCCAGCAGCTTGTCACCGGGGCGCTCTTACAATGAGCAGTTCTTC.

This clonotype showed up many times. The chain is built from TRBV7-2 and TRBJ2-2; TRBD1 matches 7 bases. The V gene's germline CDR1 is SGHTA and CDR2 FQGNSA. The CDR3 has 16 amino acids. Losses at the gene ends were 2 bases for V and 0 bases for J; bases not matched to a gene: 3. CDR3 DNA: TGTGCCAGCAGCTTAACAGGGGACCCGAACACCGGGGAGCTGTTTTTT. Protein sequence: CASSLTGDPNTGELFF.

This clonotype has at least ten counts. The chain is built from TRBV20-1 and TRBJ2-7; either TRBD1 or TRBD2 may supply D (6 bases each). V dropped 5 bases and J dropped 4 bases, with 18 bases sitting between them. The CDR3 sequence is 14 residues long. The germline V gene encodes CDR1 DFQATT and CDR2 SNEGSKA (reference sequence). CDR3 bases: TGCAGTGCTCCGCAGAGAGGGGGGACTTACGAGCAGTACTTC. As protein: CSAPQRGGTYEQYF.

The chain joins TRBV9 to TRBJ2-3; weak D call: TRBD2 (6 bases). The CDR3 consists of 16 residues. V was shortened by 0 bases and J by 1 base, with 12 bases between the two germline ends. From germline, CDR1 is SGDLS and CDR2 YYNGEE. Written as DNA, the CDR3 is TGTGCCAGCAGCGTAGGTCCGGGAGTGGGCACAGATACGCAGTATTTT. Translated, it gives CASSVGPGVGTDTQYF.

This chain connects TRBV5-6 to TRBJ2-1; possibly TRBD2 for D (7 bases). Trimming stripped 2 bases from V and 7 bases from J, with 19 bases between. Germline CDR1 is SGHDT and CDR2 is YYEEEE. This CDR3 has 16 residues. The CDR3 is CASSFRGRGAGNEQFF. CDR3 DNA sequence: TGTGCCAGCAGCTTCCGTGGGAGGGGGGCCGGGAATGAGCAGTTCTTC.

This clonotype was seen many times. The V call is TRBV12-3 or TRBV12-4, the J call TRBJ2-1; TRBD2 aligns across 8 bases. The CDR3 length is 14 residues. The V and J ends lost 6 bases and 6 bases, in that order; junction bases with no gene match: 7. CDR3 bases: TGTGCCAGCAGCCGTAGCGGGGTTGGCAATGAGCAGTTCTTC. This sequence encodes CASSRSGVGNEQFF.

This clonotype appeared a few times. The rearrangement joins TRBV11-1 to TRBJ2-7; a possible D gene is TRBD1 (5 bases). This CDR3 has 15 residues. Trimming stripped 4 bases from V and 3 bases from J, with 16 bases between. Germline CDR1 SGHAT, CDR2 FQDESV (reference sequence). The CDR3 loop reads CASSSYAGLSYEQYF. CDR3 coding DNA: TGTGCCAGCAGCTCCTACGCAGGGTTAAGCTACGAGCAGTACTTC.

This clonotype has just a few counts. The chain joins TRBV7-9 to TRBJ1-1, with 10 nucleotides matching TRBD1. The germline V gene encodes CDR1 SEHNR and CDR2 FQNEAQ (reference sequence). Germline trimming cut 6 bases from V and 4 bases from J; bases unmatched to any gene: 8. The CDR3 consists of 15 residues. CDR3 loop: CASRDGTGVGTEAFF. Here the CDR3 DNA reads TGTGCCAGCAGGGATGGGACAGGGGTTGGCACTGAAGCTTTCTTT.

This clonotype occurred many times. This sequence joins TRBV20-1 and TRBJ2-5, with 8 positions matching TRBD2. CDR1 is DFQATT and CDR2 is SNEGSKA in the germline V gene (reference sequence). The CDR3 has 11 amino acids. V trimming: 6 bases; J trimming: 10 bases; junction bases outside the gene matches: 7. CDR3 in amino acids: CSARGGLSQYF. In DNA form, the CDR3 reads TGCAGTGCCCGCGGGGGGCTCAGCCAGTACTTC.

In its sample, this clonotype was seen many times. The genes are TRBV7-2 and TRBJ2-2; D is unclear. Germline CDR1 and CDR2: SGHTA and FQGNSA. The CDR3 sequence is 13 residues long. V gave up 0 bases and J gave up 3 bases, with 2 bases separating them. The DNA of the CDR3 is TGTGCCAGCAGCTTAGCCTACACCGGGGAGCTGTTTTTT. It specifies CASSLAYTGELFF.

This clonotype was picked up many times. This sequence joins TRBV15 and TRBJ2-6; no clear D gene. Trimming stripped 8 bases from V and 0 bases from J, with 5 bases between. Germline assignment: CDR1 LNHNV and CDR2 YYDKDF (reference sequence). The CDR3 totals 13 residues. Here the CDR3 reads CATRISGANVLTF. CDR3 in DNA: TGTGCCACCCGTATCTCTGGGGCCAACGTCCTGACTTTC.

The rearrangement joins TRBV7-8 to TRBJ1-1, with D unresolved. The ends were cut back, 5 bases at V and 3 bases at J, with 10 bases in the middle. The CDR3 extends over 13 amino acids. Germline V CDR1 and CDR2: SGHVS, FQNEAQ. The CDR3 nucleotides read TGTGCCAGCAGCCCCATGTTGGACACTGAAGCTTTCTTT. Translated: CASSPMLDTEAFF. Looking up the rest from reference TRBV7-8 and TRBJ1-1 gives the full variable domain: GAGVSQSPRYKVAKRGQDVALRCDPISGHVSLFWYQQALGQGPEFLTYFQNEAQLDKSGLPSDRFFAERPEGSVSTLKIQRTQQEDSAVYLCASSPMLDTEAFFGQGTRLTVV.

This clonotype came up many times. The rearrangement joins TRBV12-3 or TRBV12-4 to TRBJ2-2; TRBD2 matches at 13 bases. CDR3 length equals 17 residues. With 5 bases clipped from V and 4 bases from J, the junction kept 7 bases outside the gene matches. CDR3 region: CASSQLAGGHSTGELFF. CDR3 nucleotides: TGTGCCAGCAGTCAACTAGCGGGAGGGCACAGCACCGGGGAGCTGTTTTTT.

This clonotype was detected many times. The V and J genes are TRBV3-1 and TRBJ1-1, with a weak D call TRBD1 (5 bases). CDR1 is LGHDT, CDR2 YNNKEL, per germline (reference sequence). Deletions cut 1 base from V and 0 bases from J, with 12 bases between. The CDR3 spans 16 residues. CDR3 amino acids: CASSQGLTGLNTEAFF. In DNA form, the CDR3 reads TGTGCCAGCAGCCAAGGCCTTACGGGACTGAACACTGAAGCTTTCTTT.

This clonotype occurred many times. V usage is TRBV7-9 and J usage is TRBJ2-7, with 12 bases that match TRBD2. Germline values: CDR1 SEHNR, CDR2 FQNEAQ (reference sequence). The CDR3 is 13 residues long. The V segment lost 5 bases and the J segment 4 bases; nucleotides outside the gene matches: 0. CDR3 region: CASSTSGGYEQYF. DNA for the CDR3: TGTGCCAGCAGCACTAGCGGGGGGTACGAGCAGTACTTC.

This clonotype was picked up many times. This chain links TRBV6-5 with TRBJ1-1; D unresolved. The CDR3 extends over 13 amino acids. V was pared by 5 bases and J by 0 bases, with 7 bases between. Germline CDR1 reads MNHEY; CDR2 reads SVGAGI. This CDR3 reads CASSPNMNTEAFF. DNA of the CDR3: TGTGCCAGCAGTCCAAACATGAACACTGAAGCTTTCTTT.

This clonotype was counted only a few times. This chain uses TRBV11-2 with TRBJ1-1; 7 bases agree with TRBD1. Germline V lookup: CDR1 SGHAT, CDR2 FQNNGV. The CDR3 has 13 residues. The trim removed 2 bases at V and 4 bases at J, leaving 1 base unmatched. Here the CDR3 DNA reads TGTGCCAGCAGCTTAAGACAGGGCACTGAAGCTTTCTTT. It encodes CASSLRQGTEAFF.

This clonotype has just a few counts. One end of the junction varies from germline; a read error may be responsible. The chain carries TRBV20-1 and TRBJ1-2; 7 bases match TRBD1. This CDR3 is built from 12 residues. Germline V gene lookup returns CDR1 DFQATT and CDR2 SNEGSKA (reference sequence). Here the CDR3 DNA reads TGCAGTGCTAAAGGGACAGCCATAAATCCATCCTTC. Translation gives CSAKGTAINPSF.

This clonotype has a count of ten or more. This rearrangement joins TRBV4-3 to TRBJ1-2; TRBD1 agrees at 10 bases. The CDR3 runs to 17 residues. V lost 0 bases, J lost 3 bases, and 7 bases stayed unmatched. Germline-derived CDR1 and CDR2 are LGHNA and YSLEER. CDR3 loop: CASSQDARQGAYYGYTF. CDR3 sequence (DNA): TGCGCCAGCAGCCAAGATGCCCGACAGGGGGCGTACTATGGCTACACCTTC.

This clonotype was counted between two and nine times. The chain couples TRBV6-6 to TRBJ1-3, with 8 bases aligning to TRBD1. Germline lookup yields CDR1 MNHNY and CDR2 SVGAGI (reference sequence). Trimming at V came to 6 bases and at J to 5 bases, leaving 6 bases not matched to a gene. This CDR3 contains 14 residues. The CDR3 nucleotides read TGTGCCAGCAGCCCCGACAGGGGTCGAAACACCATATATTTT. Its translation: CASSPDRGRNTIYF.

This clonotype was observed many times. The rearrangement uses TRBV12-3 or TRBV12-4 and TRBJ2-1; a possible D gene is TRBD2 (5 bases). Trimming removed 5 bases at V and 8 bases at J, with 22 bases between. The CDR3 has 16 amino acids. CDR3 DNA: TGTGCCAGCAGTGATGCCTCACGACGGCCCGGGGATGAGCAGTTCTTC. This encodes CASSDASRRPGDEQFF.

The sample holds many counts of this clonotype. J is TRBJ2-7 and V is TRBV20-1, with D perhaps TRBD1 or TRBD2 (5 bases each). The length of the CDR3 is 12 residues. V lost 6 bases, J lost 1 base, and 10 bases lay in between. Germline assignment: CDR1 DFQATT and CDR2 SNEGSKA (reference sequence). CDR3 coding DNA: TGCAGTGCCCGGGGCCCGTCCTACGAGCAGTACTTC. This sequence encodes CSARGPSYEQYF.

Of note for this clonotype: The junction departs from germline at one end; a sequencing error may be responsible. The CDR3 nucleotides read TGTGCCAGCAGCTCGGGGTGGGAGCCGAGGGGACACTACGGGCAGTACTTC. It codes for CASSSGWEPRGHYGQYF. The chain combines TRBV12-3 or TRBV12-4 with TRBJ2-7, with D maybe TRBD1 (6 bases). This CDR3 contains 17 residues.

CDR3 amino acids: CASSSEGAGVSYNEQFF. The CDR3 DNA sequence: TGTGCCAGCAGCTCTGAGGGGGCGGGCGTCTCCTACAATGAGCAGTTCTTC. The chain couples TRBV11-2 to TRBJ2-1; TRBD1 matches 7 bases. Germline CDR1 reads SGHAT; CDR2 reads FQNNGV. The CDR3 runs 17 residues. J gave up 0 bases and V 4 bases, and 9 bases lay outside the gene matches.

The V and J genes are TRBV12-3 or TRBV12-4 and TRBJ1-4; perhaps TRBD1 as D (5 bases). CDR3 length equals 12 residues. Trimming removed 5 bases at V and 11 bases at J, with 12 bases between. DNA of the CDR3: TGTGCCAGCAGTCTCAGGGCGGAGAAACTGTTTTTT. This translates into CASSLRAEKLFF.

This clonotype has only a few counts. V usage is TRBV7-2 and J usage is TRBJ2-5; TRBD2 matches 13 bases. V gave up 3 bases and J gave up 5 bases; unmatched junction bases: 3. In germline, CDR1 is SGHTA, CDR2 FQGNSA. The CDR3 sequence is 15 residues long. Here the CDR3 reads CASSFTSGRAETQYF. The CDR3 DNA reads as TGTGCCAGCAGCTTTACTAGCGGGAGGGCTGAGACCCAGTACTTC. Together with reference TRBV7-2 and TRBJ2-5, the CDR3 gives the full variable domain: GAGVSQSPSNKVTEKGKDVELRCDPISGHTALYWYRQSLGQGLEFLIYFQGNSAPDKSGLPSDRFSAERTGGSVSTLTIQRTQQEDSAVYLCASSFTSGRAETQYFGPGTRLLVL.

There are a few counts of this clonotype. V and J are TRBV6-5 and TRBJ2-7; D unclear. CDR3 size: 13 residues. Trimming removed 0 bases from V and 5 bases from J, with 8 bases in between. The germline CDR1 and CDR2 sequences are MNHEY and SVGAGI. In DNA, the CDR3 is TGTGCCAGCAGTTACTCGATTGGGAACGAGCAGTACTTC. Residues: CASSYSIGNEQYF.

There are many counts of this clonotype. V usage is TRBV5-1 and J usage is TRBJ1-3; D possibly corresponds to TRBD1 (5 bases). Germline CDR1 and CDR2: SGHRS and YFSETQ. Trimming stripped 0 bases from V and 2 bases from J, with 9 bases between. This CDR3 comprises 15 residues. The DNA of the CDR3 is TGCGCCAGCAGCTTGGATTGGACACCTGGAAACACCATATATTTT. Amino acids: CASSLDWTPGNTIYF.